Here is one TCR beta chain with its context. This record belongs to a study of blood T cell repertoires in COVID-19. Across the study: Sites in the United States, Italy and Spain provided acute and convalescent COVID-19 samples. T cells, B-cell-depleted T cells, or PBMCs supplied cDNA or gDNA.

V was cut by 5 bases and J by 9 bases, with 11 bases left in between. This CDR3 has 13 amino acids. The germline gives CDR1 MNHEY, CDR2 SVGAGI. Authors' methods: Amplifying reference gene primers gave estimates of nucleated cell counts. Data came from immunoSEQ multiplex PCR; TCRdb stores just in-frame clones and leaves some out. V and J calls and clone size follow that table, whereas D and trimming were derived from the DNA. The sample shows 43,000 or so clones, approximately 86% of them seen only once. This sequence joins TRBV6-5 and TRBJ1-6; D possibly corresponds to TRBD1 (6 bases). The sequencing sample was made of peripheral blood. The source of this sequence is a man between 60 and 75 years old with active COVID-19. The CDR3 reads CASSRTVGSPLHF. CDR3 nucleotide sequence: TGTGCCAGCAGTCGGACAGTCGGTTCACCCCTCCACTTT.